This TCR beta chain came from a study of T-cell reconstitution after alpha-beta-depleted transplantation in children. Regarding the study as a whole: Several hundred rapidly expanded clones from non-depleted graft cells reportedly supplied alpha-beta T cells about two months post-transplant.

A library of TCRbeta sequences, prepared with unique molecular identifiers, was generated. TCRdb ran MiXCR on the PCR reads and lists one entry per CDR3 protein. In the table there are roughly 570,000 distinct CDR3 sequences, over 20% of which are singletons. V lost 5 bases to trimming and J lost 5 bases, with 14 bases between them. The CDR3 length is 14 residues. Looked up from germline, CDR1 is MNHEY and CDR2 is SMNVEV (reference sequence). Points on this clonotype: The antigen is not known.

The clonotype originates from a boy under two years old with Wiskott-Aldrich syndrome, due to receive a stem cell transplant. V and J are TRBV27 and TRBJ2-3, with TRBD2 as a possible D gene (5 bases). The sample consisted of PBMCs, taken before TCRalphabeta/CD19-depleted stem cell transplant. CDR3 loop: CASSPTGWVDTQYF. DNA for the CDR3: TGTGCCAGCAGTCCAACGGGGTGGGTAGATACGCAGTATTTT.